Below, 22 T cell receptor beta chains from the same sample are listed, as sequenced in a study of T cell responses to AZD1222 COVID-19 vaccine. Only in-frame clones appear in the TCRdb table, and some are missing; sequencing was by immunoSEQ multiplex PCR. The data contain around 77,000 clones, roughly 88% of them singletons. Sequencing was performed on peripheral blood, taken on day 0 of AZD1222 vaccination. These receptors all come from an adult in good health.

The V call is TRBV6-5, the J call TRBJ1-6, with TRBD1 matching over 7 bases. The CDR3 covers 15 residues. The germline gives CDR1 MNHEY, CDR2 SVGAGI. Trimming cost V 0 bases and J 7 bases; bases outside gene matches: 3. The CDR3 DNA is TGTGCCAGCAGTTACTCGACCAGGGGGAATTCACCCCTCCACTTT. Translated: CASSYSTRGNSPLHF.

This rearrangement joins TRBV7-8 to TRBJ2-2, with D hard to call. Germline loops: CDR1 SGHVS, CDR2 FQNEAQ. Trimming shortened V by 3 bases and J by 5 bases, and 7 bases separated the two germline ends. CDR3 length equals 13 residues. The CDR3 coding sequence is TGTGCCAGCAGCTTGACTGTGACCGGGGAGCTGTTTTTT. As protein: CASSLTVTGELFF.

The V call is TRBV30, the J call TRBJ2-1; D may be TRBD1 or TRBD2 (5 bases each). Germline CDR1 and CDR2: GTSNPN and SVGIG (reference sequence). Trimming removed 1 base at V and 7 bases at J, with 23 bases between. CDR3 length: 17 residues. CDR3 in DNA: TGTGCCTGGAGTGGGCCCGACCGGGACCCTCTAGGAAATGAGCAGTTCTTC. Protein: CAWSGPDRDPLGNEQFF.

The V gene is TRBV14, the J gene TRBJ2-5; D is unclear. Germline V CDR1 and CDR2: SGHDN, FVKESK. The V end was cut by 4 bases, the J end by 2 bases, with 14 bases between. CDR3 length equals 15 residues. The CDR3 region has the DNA TGTGCCAGCAGCCCGTTAGGCGCTAGACAAGAGACCCAGTACTTC. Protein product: CASSPLGARQETQYF.

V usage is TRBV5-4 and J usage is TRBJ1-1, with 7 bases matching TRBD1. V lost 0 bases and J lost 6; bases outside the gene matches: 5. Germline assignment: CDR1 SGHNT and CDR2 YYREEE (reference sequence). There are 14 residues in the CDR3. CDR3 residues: CASSLGQGFAEAFF. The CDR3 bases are TGTGCCAGCAGCTTGGGACAGGGATTCGCTGAAGCTTTCTTT.

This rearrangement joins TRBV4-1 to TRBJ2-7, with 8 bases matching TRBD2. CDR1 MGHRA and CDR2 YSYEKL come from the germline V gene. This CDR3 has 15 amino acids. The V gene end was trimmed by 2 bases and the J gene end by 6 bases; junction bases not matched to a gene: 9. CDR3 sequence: CASSQWTSQLSEQYF. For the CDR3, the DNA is TGCGCCAGCAGCCAATGGACTAGCCAACTATCCGAGCAGTACTTC.

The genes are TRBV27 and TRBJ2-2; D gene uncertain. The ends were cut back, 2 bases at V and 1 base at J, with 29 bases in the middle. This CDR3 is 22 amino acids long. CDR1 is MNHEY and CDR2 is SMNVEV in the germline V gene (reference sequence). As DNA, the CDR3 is TGTGCCAGCAGTTTACCGCCATTGCGGCCTCAACCCTCACAAAAGAACACCGGGGAGCTGTTTTTT. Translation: CASSLPPLRPQPSQKNTGELFF.

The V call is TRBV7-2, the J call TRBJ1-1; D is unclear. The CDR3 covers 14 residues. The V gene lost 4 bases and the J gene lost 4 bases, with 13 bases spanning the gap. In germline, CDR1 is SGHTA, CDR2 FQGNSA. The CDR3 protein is CASSSGEGVTEAFF. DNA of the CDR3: TGTGCCAGCAGCTCCGGGGAGGGAGTCACTGAAGCTTTCTTT.

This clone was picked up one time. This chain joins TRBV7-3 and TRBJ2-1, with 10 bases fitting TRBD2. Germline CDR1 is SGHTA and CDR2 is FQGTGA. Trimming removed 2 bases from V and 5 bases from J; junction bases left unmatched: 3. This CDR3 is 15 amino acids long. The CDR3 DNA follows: TGTGCCAGCAGCTTACTAGCGGGAGTTAACAATGAGCAGTTCTTC. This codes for CASSLLAGVNNEQFF.

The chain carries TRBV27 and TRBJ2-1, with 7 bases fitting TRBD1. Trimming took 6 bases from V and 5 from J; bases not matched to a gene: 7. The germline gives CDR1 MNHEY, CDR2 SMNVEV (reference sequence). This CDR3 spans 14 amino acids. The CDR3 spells CASSPRTGDNEQFF. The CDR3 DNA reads TGTGCCAGCAGCCCAAGAACAGGGGACAATGAGCAGTTCTTC.

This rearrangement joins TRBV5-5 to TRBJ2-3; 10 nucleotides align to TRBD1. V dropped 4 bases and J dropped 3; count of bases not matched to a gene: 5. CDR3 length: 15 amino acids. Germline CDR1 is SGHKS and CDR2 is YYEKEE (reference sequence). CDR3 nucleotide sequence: TGTGCCAGCAGCGGACAGGGGGTAAGAACAGATACGCAGTATTTT. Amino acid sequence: CASSGQGVRTDTQYF. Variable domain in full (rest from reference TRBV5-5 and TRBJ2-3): DAGVTQSPTHLIKTRGQQVTLRCSPISGHKSVSWYQQVLGQGPQFIFQYYEKEERGRGNFPDRFSARQFPNYSSELNVNALLLGDSALYLCASSGQGVRTDTQYFGPGTRLTVL.

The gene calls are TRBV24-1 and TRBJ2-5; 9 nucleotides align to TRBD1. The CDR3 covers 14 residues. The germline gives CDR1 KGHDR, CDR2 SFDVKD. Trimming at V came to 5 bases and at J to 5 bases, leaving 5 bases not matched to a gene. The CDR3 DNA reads TGTGCCACCAGTGGTGGGACAGGGTCGGAGACCCAGTACTTC. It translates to CATSGGTGSETQYF.

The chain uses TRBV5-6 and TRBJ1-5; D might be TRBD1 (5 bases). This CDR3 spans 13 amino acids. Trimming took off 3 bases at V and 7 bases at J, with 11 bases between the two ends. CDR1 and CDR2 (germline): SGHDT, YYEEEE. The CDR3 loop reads CASSSQGLQPQHF. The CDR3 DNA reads TGTGCCAGCAGCTCCCAGGGTTTACAGCCCCAGCATTTT.

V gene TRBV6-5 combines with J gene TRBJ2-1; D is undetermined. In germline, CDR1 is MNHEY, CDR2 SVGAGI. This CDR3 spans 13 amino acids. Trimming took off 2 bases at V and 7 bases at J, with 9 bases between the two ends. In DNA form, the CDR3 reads TGTGCCAGCAGTTACGTGGCGACAAATGAGCAGTTCTTC. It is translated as CASSYVATNEQFF.

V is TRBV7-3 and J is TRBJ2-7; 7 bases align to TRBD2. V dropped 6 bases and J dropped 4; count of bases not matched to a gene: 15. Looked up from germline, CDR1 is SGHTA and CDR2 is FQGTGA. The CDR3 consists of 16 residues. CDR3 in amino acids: CASSLSSGGSGYEQYF. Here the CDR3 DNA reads TGTGCCAGCAGTCTTTCAAGTGGCGGGAGCGGGTACGAGCAGTACTTC.

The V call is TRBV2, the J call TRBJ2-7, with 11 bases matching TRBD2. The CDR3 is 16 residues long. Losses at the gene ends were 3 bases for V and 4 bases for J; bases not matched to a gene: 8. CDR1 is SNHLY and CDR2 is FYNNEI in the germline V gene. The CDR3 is CASSDPVVAGGYEQYF. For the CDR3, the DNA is TGTGCCAGCAGTGATCCTGTGGTAGCGGGGGGGTACGAGCAGTACTTC.

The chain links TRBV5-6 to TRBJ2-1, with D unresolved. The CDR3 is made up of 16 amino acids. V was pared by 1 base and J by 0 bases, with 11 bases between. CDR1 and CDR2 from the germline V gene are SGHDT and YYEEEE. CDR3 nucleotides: TGTGCCAGCAGCTTGCTATCCCAGAGCTCCTACAATGAGCAGTTCTTC. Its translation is CASSLLSQSSYNEQFF.

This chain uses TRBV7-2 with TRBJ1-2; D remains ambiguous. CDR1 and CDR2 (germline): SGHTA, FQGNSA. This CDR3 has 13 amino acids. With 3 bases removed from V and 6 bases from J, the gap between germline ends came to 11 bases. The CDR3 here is CASSFPLTDGYTF. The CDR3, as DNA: TGTGCCAGCAGCTTTCCTTTGACCGATGGCTACACCTTC.

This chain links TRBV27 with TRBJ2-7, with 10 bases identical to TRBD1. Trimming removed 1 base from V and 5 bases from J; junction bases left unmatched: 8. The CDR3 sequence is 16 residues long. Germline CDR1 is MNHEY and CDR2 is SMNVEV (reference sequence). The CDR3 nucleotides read TGTGCCAGCAGTTTATGGTTGGGGGGACAGGGGAACGAGCAGTACTTC. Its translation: CASSLWLGGQGNEQYF.

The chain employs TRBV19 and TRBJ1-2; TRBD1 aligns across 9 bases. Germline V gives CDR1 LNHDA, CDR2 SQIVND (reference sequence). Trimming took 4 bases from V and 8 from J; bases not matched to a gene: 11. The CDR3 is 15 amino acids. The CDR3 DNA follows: TGTGCCAGTAGTAGGAAGGCCGGGACAGGGTACGGCTACACCTTC. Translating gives CASSRKAGTGYGYTF.

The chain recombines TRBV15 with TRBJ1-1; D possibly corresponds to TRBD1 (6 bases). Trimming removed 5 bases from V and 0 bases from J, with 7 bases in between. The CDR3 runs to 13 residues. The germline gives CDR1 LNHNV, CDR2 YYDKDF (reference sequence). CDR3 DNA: TGTGCCACCAGCGGGACAATGAACACTGAAGCTTTCTTT. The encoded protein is CATSGTMNTEAFF. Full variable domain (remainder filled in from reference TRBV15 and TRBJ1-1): DAMVIQNPRYQVTQFGKPVTLSCSQTLNHNVMYWYQQKSSQAPKLLFHYYDKDFNNEADTPDNFQSRRPNTSFCFLDIRSPGLGDTAMYLCATSGTMNTEAFFGQGTRLTVV.

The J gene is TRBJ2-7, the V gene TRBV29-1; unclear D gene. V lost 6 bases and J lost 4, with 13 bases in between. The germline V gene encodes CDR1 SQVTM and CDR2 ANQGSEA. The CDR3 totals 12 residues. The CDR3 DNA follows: TGCAGCGTATCGTCTGCGGCGTACGAGCAGTACTTC. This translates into CSVSSAAYEQYF.